These 17 T cell receptor beta chains came from one sample sequenced in a study of shared clonotypes between healthy human individuals. Produced via immunoSEQ multiplex PCR; TCRdb's table is partial and in-frame only. The sample comprises hundreds of thousands of clones, around 73% of which are singletons, and around 2% rests with the top ten. Sequencing was performed on memory CD4+ T cells sorted from blood. The subset: CD45RA-negative fraction. The receptor source for this set is a woman in her 30s in good health.

This clone was found many times. V gene TRBV9 combines with J gene TRBJ2-1; TRBD2 matches 15 bases. The CDR3 extends over 14 amino acids. V shed 3 bases, J shed 10 bases, and the junction held 2 bases outside the gene matches. In germline, CDR1 is SGDLS, CDR2 YYNGEE. The CDR3 sequence is CASSGTSGRGEQFF. CDR3 nucleotides: TGTGCCAGCAGCGGGACTAGCGGGAGGGGGGAGCAGTTCTTC.

The sample holds many counts of this clone. CDR3 sequence reads: CASRAGQRAYEQYF. The CDR3 DNA sequence: TGTGCCAGCAGGGCGGGACAGAGAGCCTACGAGCAGTACTTC. V and J are TRBV2 and TRBJ2-7, with a tentative D call TRBD1 (7 bases). The CDR3 runs to 14 residues. V dropped 6 bases and J dropped 2 bases, with 14 bases sitting between them. Germline CDR1 is SNHLY and CDR2 is FYNNEI.

This sequence joins TRBV13 and TRBJ2-3, with D possibly being TRBD1 (6 bases). This CDR3 comprises 18 residues. CDR1 is PRHDT and CDR2 is FYEKMQ in the germline V gene (reference sequence). Trimming cost V 7 bases and J 2 bases, with 25 bases left between them. CDR3 sequence reads: CASTFNPGQKGLTDTQYF. In DNA form, the CDR3 reads TGTGCCAGCACCTTCAATCCGGGACAAAAAGGTCTCACAGATACGCAGTATTTT.

V is TRBV18 and J is TRBJ2-7; 7 bases agree with TRBD1. This CDR3 region has 16 residues. The ends lost 5 bases at V and 2 bases at J; junction bases unmatched: 12. CDR1 and CDR2 from the germline V gene are KGHSH and LQKENI. CDR3 DNA: TGTGCCAGCTCATCGGTCGACAGGGTGATTACCTACGAGCAGTACTTC. Amino acid sequence: CASSSVDRVITYEQYF.

This clone has just one count. This chain joins TRBV11-2 and TRBJ2-3; no reliable D call. In germline, CDR1 is SGHAT, CDR2 FQNNGV. This CDR3 is built from 14 residues. V dropped 6 bases and J dropped 0 bases, with 10 bases sitting between them. CDR3 amino acids: CASRGPISTDTQYF. CDR3 coding DNA: TGTGCCAGCAGGGGTCCAATTAGCACAGATACGCAGTATTTT.

The V and J genes are TRBV5-1 and TRBJ2-7; 8 positions match TRBD2. In germline, CDR1 is SGHRS, CDR2 YFSETQ. The J segment lost 4 bases and the V segment lost 4 bases, leaving 13 bases of the junction unmatched. The CDR3 has 16 residues. The CDR3: CASSRGGPSGVYEQYF. DNA for the CDR3: TGCGCCAGCAGCCGGGGGGGCCCCTCAGGGGTTTACGAGCAGTACTTC.

This rearrangement joins TRBV28 to TRBJ2-2, with TRBD1 matching 9 bases. The V gene end was trimmed by 7 bases and the J gene end by 6 bases; junction bases not matched to a gene: 12. The V gene's germline CDR1 is MDHEN and CDR2 SYDVKM. This CDR3 comprises 16 residues. DNA for the CDR3: TGTGCCAGCAACAAAATGGGACAGGGTTTCTCCGGGGAGCTGTTTTTT. This codes for CASNKMGQGFSGELFF.

The chain links TRBV25-1 to TRBJ2-7; TRBD2 might be the D (5 bases). The CDR3 loop spans 16 amino acids. Germline CDR1 and CDR2: MGHDK and SYGVNS. V dropped 1 base and J dropped 4 bases, with 17 bases sitting between them. CDR3 in amino acids: CASSEWESGLPYEQYF. CDR3 DNA: TGTGCCAGCAGTGAATGGGAAAGCGGACTGCCGTACGAGCAGTACTTC.

The chain combines TRBV2 with TRBJ1-4; 10 bases match TRBD1. Trimming cost V 8 bases and J 8 bases; bases outside gene matches: 2. The germline gives CDR1 SNHLY, CDR2 FYNNEI. The CDR3 has 12 residues. CDR3 DNA sequence: TGTGCCAGCGGGACAGGGGAAGAAAAACTGTTTTTT. This gives the protein CASGTGEEKLFF.

This clone was seen a handful of times. The chain joins TRBV7-2 to TRBJ2-7; 7 bases are a match to TRBD2. This CDR3 is 14 amino acids long. V shed 8 bases, J shed 4 bases, and the junction held 11 bases outside the gene matches. Germline V gives CDR1 SGHTA, CDR2 FQGNSA. DNA for the CDR3: TGTGCCAGCTTTAAACAGCGGGATAATTACGAGCAGTACTTC. This codes for CASFKQRDNYEQYF.

The gene calls are TRBV19 and TRBJ2-2; a possible D gene is TRBD2 (6 bases). The CDR3 runs to 15 residues. CDR1 and CDR2 from the germline V gene are LNHDA and SQIVND (reference sequence). V was cut by 8 bases and J by 5 bases, with 18 bases left in between. CDR3 DNA: TGTGCCAGTCGGTTAGGACGACGGGGGACCGGGGAGCTGTTTTTT. Amino acid sequence: CASRLGRRGTGELFF.

CDR3 amino acids: CASSFLGGREKLFF. The CDR3 bases are TGTGCCAGCAGCTTCCTCGGGGGCAGGGAAAAACTGTTTTTT. This chain connects TRBV7-9 to TRBJ1-4; D is perhaps TRBD1 (6 bases). Germline V gene lookup returns CDR1 SEHNR and CDR2 FQNEAQ (reference sequence). The CDR3 has 14 residues. Deletions cut 3 bases from V and 8 bases from J, with 13 bases between. Supplemented by reference TRBV7-9 and TRBJ1-4, the full variable domain reads DTGVSQNPRHKITKRGQNVTFRCDPISEHNRLYWYRQTLGQGPEFLTYFQNEAQLEKSRLLSDRFSAERPKGSFSTLEIQRTEQGDSAMYLCASSFLGGREKLFFGSGTQLSVL.

Worth noting for this clone: The same CDR3 arises from other DNA sequences in this sample as well. The chain combines TRBV7-3 with TRBJ1-1; the D is unclear. V lost 5 bases and J 2 bases, leaving 9 bases between the germline ends. CDR1 is SGHTA and CDR2 is FQGTGA in the germline V gene. The CDR3 runs 13 residues. CDR3 in DNA: TGTGCCAGCAGCCCCTACCTAAACACTGAAGCTTTCTTT. It yields the protein CASSPYLNTEAFF.

This rearrangement joins TRBV19 to TRBJ1-1; D is uncertain. V gave up 4 bases and J gave up 4 bases, with 19 bases separating them. CDR1 is LNHDA and CDR2 is SQIVND in the germline V gene (reference sequence). CDR3 length: 16 amino acids. CDR3 sequence reads: CASSTYQQRWGTEAFF. CDR3 sequence (DNA): TGTGCCAGTAGTACCTACCAACAGCGCTGGGGCACTGAAGCTTTCTTT.

The V gene is TRBV7-6, the J gene TRBJ2-3; TRBD2 matches 9 bases. Germline values: CDR1 SGHVS, CDR2 FNYEAQ. CDR3 length equals 15 residues. V shed 2 bases, J shed 5 bases, and the junction held 5 bases outside the gene matches. The CDR3 is CASSLSGSGRDTQYF. The CDR3 DNA is TGTGCCAGCAGCTTATCGGGTAGCGGGAGAGATACGCAGTATTTT.

This clone was observed a few times. The same CDR3 is also encoded by other DNA sequences in this sample. The V gene is TRBV28, the J gene TRBJ1-1; a weak D match, TRBD1 (5 bases). The CDR3 spans 11 residues. Trimming took 6 bases from V and 7 from J, leaving 9 bases between them. The germline V gene has CDR1 MDHEN and CDR2 SYDVKM. The CDR3 bases are TGTGCCAGCAGCCTGGGACTTGAAGCTTTCTTT. Translation: CASSLGLEAFF.

This sequence joins TRBV7-9 and TRBJ2-3, with D perhaps TRBD1 or TRBD2 (5 bases each). The CDR3 has 13 residues. Trimming pared 3 bases from V and 4 bases from J, leaving 8 bases between. Germline lookup yields CDR1 SEHNR and CDR2 FQNEAQ (reference sequence). The CDR3 DNA is TGTGCCAGCAGCTTGGGGGTAGCAGATACGCAGTATTTT. Protein sequence: CASSLGVADTQYF.